The T cell receptor (beta chain) described here comes from a study of blood T cell repertoires in COVID-19. Repertoires were generated with immunoSEQ multiplex PCR, while TCRdb's copy carries only in-frame clones and drops some. The sample lists some 400,000 clones, more than 65% occurring once. This clone was counted ten times or more. In germline, CDR1 is SGHTA, CDR2 FQGNSA. The CDR3 spans 15 residues. Trimming stripped 0 bases from V and 6 bases from J, with 12 bases between. The chain links TRBV7-2 to TRBJ1-5; TRBD1 might be the D (5 bases). The TCR sequence derives from a human donor with acute or convalescent COVID-19. The donor label of this sample is uncertain. Sequencing input: peripheral blood. CDR3: CASSLAGAQGQPQHF. CDR3 coding DNA: TGTGCCAGCAGCTTAGCAGGGGCGCAGGGTCAGCCCCAGCATTTT.